This is a list of T cell receptor beta chains from one sample in a study of blood T cells in healthy people across ages. TCRdb reprocessed the 5' RACE reads with MiXCR, giving one entry per CDR3 protein. The top ten hold around 2.1% of the sample, which has 1.5 million to 2 million distinct CDR3 sequences, around half seen once. The sequenced material came from blood. The receptors shown here come from a woman aged 40 to 50 in good health. Each CDR3 is given with its conserved first and last residue. The order of the fields is D gene, J gene, clone size, V gene, CDR3 protein, CDR3 DNA. The D gene is left open where the match is weak. Some rows have no size entry. The others give once, few or many, or a class for an expanded clone.

d_gene: NA; j_gene: TRBJ2-5; abundance: NA; v_gene: TRBV20-1; CDR3aa: CSASASQETQYF; CDR3nt: TGCAGTGCTAGCGCTAGTCAAGAGACCCAGTACTTC
d_gene: TRBD2; j_gene: TRBJ2-1; abundance: once; v_gene: TRBV6-2/TRBV6-3; CDR3aa: CASKTGGGSYNEQFF; CDR3nt: TGTGCCAGCAAAACGGGCGGGGGTTCCTACAATGAGCAGTTCTTC
d_gene: TRBD1; j_gene: TRBJ2-7; abundance: NA; v_gene: TRBV5-1; CDR3aa: CASSLDSNRGFYEQYF; CDR3nt: TGCGCCAGCAGCTTGGATTCAAACAGGGGATTCTACGAGCAGTACTTC
d_gene: NA; j_gene: TRBJ1-2; abundance: NA; v_gene: TRBV6-2/TRBV6-3; CDR3aa: CASSDRSIYGYTF; CDR3nt: TGTGCCAGCAGCGACAGGAGTATCTATGGCTACACCTTC
d_gene: NA; j_gene: TRBJ2-1; abundance: NA; v_gene: TRBV4-3; CDR3aa: CARSQVGLSEQFF; CDR3nt: TGCGCCCGCAGCCAAGTGGGGTTGTCTGAGCAGTTCTTC
d_gene: TRBD2; j_gene: TRBJ2-3; abundance: NA; v_gene: TRBV4-2; CDR3aa: CASSQDSASGGYTDTQYF; CDR3nt: TGTGCCAGCAGCCAAGATTCGGCTAGCGGGGGGTACACAGATACGCAGTATTTT
d_gene: NA; j_gene: TRBJ1-2; abundance: few; v_gene: TRBV7-9; CDR3aa: CASSLADRSYYGYTF; CDR3nt: TGTGCCAGCAGCTTAGCGGACCGCTCCTACTATGGCTACACCTTC
d_gene: NA; j_gene: TRBJ2-5; abundance: NA; v_gene: TRBV7-6; CDR3aa: CASSSLPIETQYF; CDR3nt: TGTGCCAGCAGCTCCCTACCGATCGAGACCCAGTACTTC
d_gene: TRBD2; j_gene: TRBJ2-1; abundance: NA; v_gene: TRBV5-1; CDR3aa: CASSGSSGGASSNNEQFF; CDR3nt: TGCGCCAGCAGCGGTTCTAGCGGGGGGGCTTCTTCCAACAATGAGCAGTTCTTC
d_gene: TRBD2; j_gene: TRBJ2-5; abundance: NA; v_gene: TRBV19; CDR3aa: CASSISGGTETQYF; CDR3nt: TGTGCCAGTAGTATCTCGGGGGGAACGGAGACCCAGTACTTC
d_gene: TRBD1; j_gene: TRBJ2-3; abundance: NA; v_gene: TRBV18; CDR3aa: CASSFPGTGTTDTQYF; CDR3nt: TGTGCCAGCTCATTCCCAGGGACAGGGACGACAGATACGCAGTATTTT